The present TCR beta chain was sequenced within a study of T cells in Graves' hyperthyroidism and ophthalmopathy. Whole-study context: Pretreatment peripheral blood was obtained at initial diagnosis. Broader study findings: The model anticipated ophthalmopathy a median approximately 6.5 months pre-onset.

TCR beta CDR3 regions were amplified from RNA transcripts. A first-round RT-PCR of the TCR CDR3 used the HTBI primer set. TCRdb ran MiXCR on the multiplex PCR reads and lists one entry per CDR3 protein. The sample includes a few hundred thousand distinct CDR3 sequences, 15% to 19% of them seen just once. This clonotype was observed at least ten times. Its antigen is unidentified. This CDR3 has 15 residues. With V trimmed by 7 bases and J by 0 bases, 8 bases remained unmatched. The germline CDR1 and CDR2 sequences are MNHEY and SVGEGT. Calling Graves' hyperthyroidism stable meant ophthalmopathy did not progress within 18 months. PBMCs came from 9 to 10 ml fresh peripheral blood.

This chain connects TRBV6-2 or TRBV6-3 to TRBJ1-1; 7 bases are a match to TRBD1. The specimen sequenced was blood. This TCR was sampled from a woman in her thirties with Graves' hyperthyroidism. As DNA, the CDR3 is TGTGCCAGCACCTCTGACAGGGCCGTGAACACTGAAGCTTTCTTT. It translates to CASTSDRAVNTEAFF.